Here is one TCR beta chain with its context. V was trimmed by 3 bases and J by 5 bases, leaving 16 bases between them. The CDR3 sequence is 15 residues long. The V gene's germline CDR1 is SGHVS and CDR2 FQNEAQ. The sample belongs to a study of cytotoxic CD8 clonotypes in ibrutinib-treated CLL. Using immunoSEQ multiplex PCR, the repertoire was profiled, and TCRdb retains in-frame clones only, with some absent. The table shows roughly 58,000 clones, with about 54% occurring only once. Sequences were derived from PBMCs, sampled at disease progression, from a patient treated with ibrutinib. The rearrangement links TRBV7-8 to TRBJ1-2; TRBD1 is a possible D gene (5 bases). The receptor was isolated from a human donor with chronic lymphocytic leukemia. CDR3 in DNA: TGTGCCAGCAGCTTTAACGACAGAATAGTTTATGGCTACACCTTC. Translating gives CASSFNDRIVYGYTF.